What follows are 18 T cell receptor beta chains derived from one specimen sequenced in a study of tumor-infiltrating lymphocytes in localized non-small cell lung cancer. The method was immunoSEQ multiplex PCR; TCRdb's version includes in-frame clones alone and lacks a portion of them. The table shows around 13,000 clones, with 55% to 70% occurring only once. The source material was lung tumor tissue. The receptors shown here come from a human donor with non-small cell lung cancer.

This clone was observed a few times. The chain has TRBV7-9 and TRBJ1-1; a possible D gene is TRBD1 (6 bases). In germline, CDR1 is SEHNR, CDR2 FQNEAQ (reference sequence). The V and J ends lost 0 bases and 4 bases respectively, with 12 bases between them. The CDR3 runs to 15 residues. CDR3 region: CASSLASGVGTEAFF. The CDR3, as DNA: TGTGCCAGCAGCTTAGCTTCAGGGGTAGGCACTGAAGCTTTCTTT.

V usage is TRBV11-2 and J usage is TRBJ2-1, with TRBD2 matching 8 bases. V lost 4 bases to trimming and J lost 1 base; unmatched junction nucleotides: 3. Germline V lookup: CDR1 SGHAT, CDR2 FQNNGV. The CDR3 contains 15 residues. Here the CDR3 reads CASSSGLGSYNEQFF. Written as DNA, the CDR3 is TGTGCCAGCAGCTCGGGACTAGGATCCTACAATGAGCAGTTCTTC.

This sequence joins TRBV5-1 and TRBJ2-3; TRBD2 matches 8 bases. Germline V gene lookup returns CDR1 SGHRS and CDR2 YFSETQ. The CDR3 runs to 14 residues. The V segment lost 4 bases and the J segment 5 bases; nucleotides outside the gene matches: 6. The CDR3 sequence: CASSTAGELDTQYF. The CDR3 coding sequence is TGCGCCAGCAGCACAGCGGGAGAGCTAGATACGCAGTATTTT.

The chain's CDR3 is CASSYREGDTQYF. In DNA, the CDR3 is TGTGCCAGCAGCTACAGGGAGGGAGATACGCAGTATTTT. The chain employs TRBV7-9 and TRBJ2-3; D perhaps matches TRBD2 (7 bases). V was clipped by 4 bases and J by 5 bases, with 10 bases between them. Per the germline V gene, CDR1 is SEHNR and CDR2 is FQNEAQ (reference sequence). This CDR3 is 13 amino acids long.

The chain employs TRBV5-6 and TRBJ2-7; maybe TRBD2 (6 bases). Germline CDR1 is SGHDT and CDR2 is YYEEEE. This CDR3 has 14 amino acids. The ends were cut back, 0 bases at V and 1 base at J, with 8 bases in the middle. CDR3 sequence: CASSLVGGSYEQYF. CDR3 nucleotide sequence: TGTGCCAGCAGCTTGGTTGGGGGGTCCTACGAGCAGTACTTC. The variable domain in full, with the rest retrieved from reference TRBV5-6 and TRBJ2-7, is DAGVTQSPTHLIKTRGQQVTLRCSPKSGHDTVSWYQQALGQGPQFIFQYYEEEERQRGNFPDRFSGHQFPNYSSELNVNALLLGDSALYLCASSLVGGSYEQYFGPGTRLTVT.

About this clone itself: No DNA is shown, since the ends of the CDR3 on it are uncertain; the CDR3 is the one TCRdb lists. This CDR3 is CASSVGSLRAGELFF. The gene calls are TRBV2 and TRBJ2-2. The CDR3 extends over 15 residues, inclusive of both ends. Germline V CDR1 and CDR2: SNHLY, FYNNEI.

This clone was detected once. The J gene is TRBJ1-5, the V gene TRBV28, with TRBD1 matching 7 bases. V was pared by 5 bases and J by 1 base, with 2 bases of the junction left unmatched. Per the germline V gene, CDR1 is MDHEN and CDR2 is SYDVKM. The CDR3 contains 14 residues. The CDR3: CASSRQGSNQPQHF. CDR3 coding DNA: TGTGCCAGCAGTAGACAGGGAAGCAATCAGCCCCAGCATTTT.

The CDR3, as DNA: TGTGCCAGCAACCCCTCGGAGGGGGCTGGATACGAGCAGTACTTC. It specifies CASNPSEGAGYEQYF. The chain combines TRBV7-8 with TRBJ2-7, with a weak D call TRBD1 (7 bases). This CDR3 is 15 amino acids long. V lost 7 bases and J lost 4, with 20 bases in between. CDR1 is SGHVS and CDR2 is FQNEAQ in the germline V gene. Combining the CDR3 with reference TRBV7-8 and TRBJ2-7 gives the whole variable domain GAGVSQSPRYKVAKRGQDVALRCDPISGHVSLFWYQQALGQGPEFLTYFQNEAQLDKSGLPSDRFFAERPEGSVSTLKIQRTQQEDSAVYLCASNPSEGAGYEQYFGPGTRLTVT.

V and J are TRBV5-1 and TRBJ2-3, with D hard to call. The germline V gene has CDR1 SGHRS and CDR2 YFSETQ. CDR3 length equals 13 residues. The V and J ends lost 3 bases and 0 bases respectively, with 5 bases between them. CDR3 DNA sequence: TGCGCCAGCAGCTCTTTTAGCACAGATACGCAGTATTTT. It translates to CASSSFSTDTQYF.

Turning to this clone: The junction departs from germline at one end; a sequencing error may be responsible. Different DNA sequences within this sample yield the same CDR3. The chain links TRBV7-7 to TRBJ2-1; 9 positions agree with TRBD2. Germline assignment: CDR1 SSHAT and CDR2 FNYEAQ (reference sequence). The CDR3 covers 15 residues. This chain's CDR3 is CASSQGLAGSDEQFF. The CDR3 region has the DNA TGTGCTAGCAGCCAGGGACTAGCAGGTTCCGATGAGCAATTCTTC.

This clone is labeled medium-sized (0.01 to 0.1%). This rearrangement joins TRBV11-2 to TRBJ2-2, with a weak D call TRBD2 (7 bases). Germline CDR1 and CDR2: SGHAT and FQNNGV. The CDR3 totals 14 residues. Between the trimmed V and J ends, which lost 8 bases and 4 bases, there was a span of 14 bases. For the CDR3, the DNA is TGTGCCAGCCGCCGGGGGGCCGCCACCGGGGAGCTGTTTTTT. It specifies CASRRGAATGELFF.

The chain carries TRBV18 and TRBJ2-1, with 13 bases that match TRBD2. Trimming took 8 bases from V and 0 from J; bases not matched to a gene: 7. The CDR3 totals 17 residues. Germline CDR1 and CDR2: KGHSH and LQKENI. CDR3 DNA: TGTGCCAGCGGAACCGGGACTAGCGGGGCCTCCTACAATGAGCAGTTCTTC. Translation: CASGTGTSGASYNEQFF.

The genes are TRBV6-6 and TRBJ2-2; D is unresolved. Trimming removed 2 bases at V and 5 bases at J, with 9 bases between. Germline V gene data show CDR1 as MNHNY and CDR2 as SVGAGI (reference sequence). The CDR3 spans 14 residues. CDR3 region: CASSYATKTGELFF. The CDR3 coding sequence is TGTGCCAGCAGTTACGCTACAAAGACCGGGGAGCTGTTTTTT.

The chain joins TRBV6-1 to TRBJ1-2; D is undetermined. The CDR3 loop spans 15 amino acids. The V gene's germline CDR1 is MNHNS and CDR2 SASEGT. V gave up 2 bases and J gave up 8 bases, with 18 bases separating them. The CDR3 sequence: CASSELVLPVGGYTF. In DNA, the CDR3 is TGTGCCAGCAGTGAACTGGTCTTGCCGGTCGGCGGCTACACCTTC.

The V call is TRBV27, the J call TRBJ2-3; 8 bases are a match to TRBD1. The germline gives CDR1 MNHEY, CDR2 SMNVEV (reference sequence). This CDR3 contains 14 residues. J lost 7 bases, V lost 5 bases, and 8 bases had no gene match. The DNA for the CDR3 is TGTGCCAGCAGTCCAAGACAGGGGTGGAATACGCAGTATTTT. It encodes CASSPRQGWNTQYF.

The gene calls are TRBV11-2 and TRBJ2-7; D is undetermined. Germline loops: CDR1 SGHAT, CDR2 FQNNGV. V gave up 3 bases and J gave up 6 bases, with 6 bases separating them. This CDR3 has 11 residues. CDR3 protein: CASSFHGEQYF. The CDR3 DNA is TGTGCCAGCAGCTTCCATGGCGAGCAGTACTTC.

This clone has just one count. The chain joins TRBV7-9 to TRBJ2-1; tentative D call: TRBD2 (6 bases). This CDR3 has 15 residues. The ends were cut back, 1 base at V and 4 bases at J, with 11 bases in the middle. CDR1 is SEHNR and CDR2 is FQNEAQ in the germline V gene (reference sequence). DNA of the CDR3: TGTGCCAGCAGCTTAGTCACGGGAGTGTACAATGAGCAGTTCTTC. Its protein is CASSLVTGVYNEQFF.

J is TRBJ2-5 and V is TRBV27; the D gene could be TRBD1 or TRBD2 (6 bases each). Between the trimmed V and J ends, which lost 2 bases and 5 bases, there was a span of 12 bases. The CDR3 extends over 14 amino acids. Germline-derived CDR1 and CDR2 are MNHEY and SMNVEV (reference sequence). The CDR3 region has the DNA TGTGCCAGCAGTTTAGAGGGGGGAAGGGAGACCCAGTACTTC. This encodes CASSLEGGRETQYF.